The clone carrying this T cell receptor beta chain occurred many times. The source of the sample is a study of T cells in Graves' hyperthyroidism and ophthalmopathy. RNA transcripts gave rise to amplified TCR beta CDR3 regions. First-round RT-PCR of the TCR CDR3 relied on the HTBI primer set. TCRdb re-called the multiplex PCR reads through MiXCR, storing one row per CDR3 protein. The sample has approximately 500,000 distinct CDR3 sequences, about half seen once. CDR1 and CDR2 (germline): SGDLS, YYNGEE. The ends lost 3 bases at V and 7 bases at J; junction bases unmatched: 7. The CDR3 covers 14 residues.

The rearrangement links TRBV9 to TRBJ1-2; 9 bases are shared with TRBD1. Sequencing was carried out using peripheral blood or thyroid tissue (not recorded which). The TCR originated in a woman between 18 and 29 years old with Graves' hyperthyroidism. CDR3 bases: TGTGCCAGCAGCGCTGGGGGACAGGGTCCTGGCTACACCTTC. This translates into CASSAGGQGPGYTF.